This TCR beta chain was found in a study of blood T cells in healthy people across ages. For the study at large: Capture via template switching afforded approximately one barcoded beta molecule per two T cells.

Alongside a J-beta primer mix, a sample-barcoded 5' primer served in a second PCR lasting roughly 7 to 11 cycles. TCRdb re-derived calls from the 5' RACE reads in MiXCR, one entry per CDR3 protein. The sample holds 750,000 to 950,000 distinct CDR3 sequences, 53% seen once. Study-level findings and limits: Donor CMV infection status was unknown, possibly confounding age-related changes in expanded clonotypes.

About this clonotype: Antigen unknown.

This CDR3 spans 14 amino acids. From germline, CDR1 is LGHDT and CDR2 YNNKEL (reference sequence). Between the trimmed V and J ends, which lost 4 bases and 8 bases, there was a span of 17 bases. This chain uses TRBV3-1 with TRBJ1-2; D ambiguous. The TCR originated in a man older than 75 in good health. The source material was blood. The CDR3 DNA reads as TGTGCCAGCAGCCCCGGGCTCCGCAAGCACGGCTACACCTTC. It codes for CASSPGLRKHGYTF.